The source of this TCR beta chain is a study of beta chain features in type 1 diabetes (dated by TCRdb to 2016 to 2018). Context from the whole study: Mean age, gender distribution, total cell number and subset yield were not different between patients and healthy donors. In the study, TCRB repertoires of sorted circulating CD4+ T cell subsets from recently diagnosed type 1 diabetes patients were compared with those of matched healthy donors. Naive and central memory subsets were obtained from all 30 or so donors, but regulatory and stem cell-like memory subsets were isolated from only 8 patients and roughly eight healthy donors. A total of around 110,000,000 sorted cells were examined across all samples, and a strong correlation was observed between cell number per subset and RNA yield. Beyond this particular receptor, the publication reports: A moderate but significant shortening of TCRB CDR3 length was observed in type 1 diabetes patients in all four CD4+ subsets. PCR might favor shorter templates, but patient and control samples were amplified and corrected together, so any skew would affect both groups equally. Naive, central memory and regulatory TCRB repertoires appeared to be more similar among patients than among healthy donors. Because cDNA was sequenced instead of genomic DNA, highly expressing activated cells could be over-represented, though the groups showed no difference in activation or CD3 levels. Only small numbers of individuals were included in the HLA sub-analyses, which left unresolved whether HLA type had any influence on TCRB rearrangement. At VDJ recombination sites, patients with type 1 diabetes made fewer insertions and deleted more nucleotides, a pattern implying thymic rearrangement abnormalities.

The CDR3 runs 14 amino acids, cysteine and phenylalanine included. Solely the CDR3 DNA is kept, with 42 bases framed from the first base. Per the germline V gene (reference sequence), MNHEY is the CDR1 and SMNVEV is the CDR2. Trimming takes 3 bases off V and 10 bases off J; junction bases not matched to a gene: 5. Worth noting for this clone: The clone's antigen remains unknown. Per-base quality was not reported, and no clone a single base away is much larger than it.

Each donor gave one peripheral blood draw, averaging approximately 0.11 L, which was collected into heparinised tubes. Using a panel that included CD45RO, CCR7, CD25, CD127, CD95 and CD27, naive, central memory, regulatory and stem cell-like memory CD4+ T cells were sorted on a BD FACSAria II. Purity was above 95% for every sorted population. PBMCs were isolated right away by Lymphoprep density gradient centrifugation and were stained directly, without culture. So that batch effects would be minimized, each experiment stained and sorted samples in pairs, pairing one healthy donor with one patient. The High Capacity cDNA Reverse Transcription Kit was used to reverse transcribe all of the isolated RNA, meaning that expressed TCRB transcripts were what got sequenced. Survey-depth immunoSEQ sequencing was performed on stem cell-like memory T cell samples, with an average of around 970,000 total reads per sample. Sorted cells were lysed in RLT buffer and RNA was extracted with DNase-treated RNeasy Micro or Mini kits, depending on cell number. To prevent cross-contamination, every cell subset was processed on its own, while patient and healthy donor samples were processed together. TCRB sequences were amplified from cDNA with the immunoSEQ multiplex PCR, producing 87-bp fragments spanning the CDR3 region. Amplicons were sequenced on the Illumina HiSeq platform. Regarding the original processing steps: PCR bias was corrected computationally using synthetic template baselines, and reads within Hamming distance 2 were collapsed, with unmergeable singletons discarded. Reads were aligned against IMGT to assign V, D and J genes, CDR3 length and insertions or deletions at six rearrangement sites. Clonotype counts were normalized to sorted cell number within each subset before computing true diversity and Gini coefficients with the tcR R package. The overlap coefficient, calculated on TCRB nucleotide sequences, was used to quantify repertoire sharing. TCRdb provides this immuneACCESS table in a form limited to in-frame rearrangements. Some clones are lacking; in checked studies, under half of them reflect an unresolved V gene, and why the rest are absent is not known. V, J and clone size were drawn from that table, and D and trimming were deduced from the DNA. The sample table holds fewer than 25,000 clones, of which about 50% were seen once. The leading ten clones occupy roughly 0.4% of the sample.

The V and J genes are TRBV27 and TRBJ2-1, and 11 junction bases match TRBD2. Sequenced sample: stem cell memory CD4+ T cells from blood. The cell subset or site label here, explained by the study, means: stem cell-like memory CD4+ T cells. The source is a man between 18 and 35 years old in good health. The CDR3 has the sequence CASSLLLAGDEQFF. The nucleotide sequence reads TGTGCCAGCAGTTTGTTACTAGCGGGAGACGAGCAGTTCTTC.